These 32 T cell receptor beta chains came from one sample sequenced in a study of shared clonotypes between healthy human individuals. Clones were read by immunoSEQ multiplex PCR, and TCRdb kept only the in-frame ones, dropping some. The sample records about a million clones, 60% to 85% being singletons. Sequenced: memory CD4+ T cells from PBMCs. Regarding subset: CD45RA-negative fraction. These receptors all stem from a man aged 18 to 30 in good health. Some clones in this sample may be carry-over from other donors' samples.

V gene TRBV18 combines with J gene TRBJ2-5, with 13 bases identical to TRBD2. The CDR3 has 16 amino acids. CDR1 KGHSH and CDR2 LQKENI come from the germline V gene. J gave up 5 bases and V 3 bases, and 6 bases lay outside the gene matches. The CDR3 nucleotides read TGTGCCAGCTCACCCCAAACTAGCGGGAGGGGCGAGACCCAGTACTTC. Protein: CASSPQTSGRGETQYF.

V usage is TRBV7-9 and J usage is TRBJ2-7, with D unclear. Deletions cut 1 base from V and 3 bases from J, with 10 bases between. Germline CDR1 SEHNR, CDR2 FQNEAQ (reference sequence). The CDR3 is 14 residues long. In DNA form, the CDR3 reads TGTGCCAGCAGCTTAGGAGACGGAAGCTACGAGCAGTACTTC. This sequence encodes CASSLGDGSYEQYF.

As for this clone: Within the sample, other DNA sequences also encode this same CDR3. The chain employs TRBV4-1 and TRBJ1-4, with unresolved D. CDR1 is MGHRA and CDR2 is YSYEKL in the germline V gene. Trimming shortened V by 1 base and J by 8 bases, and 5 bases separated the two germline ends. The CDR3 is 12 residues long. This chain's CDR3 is CASSQVREKLFF. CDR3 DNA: TGCGCCAGCAGCCAAGTACGGGAAAAACTGTTTTTT.

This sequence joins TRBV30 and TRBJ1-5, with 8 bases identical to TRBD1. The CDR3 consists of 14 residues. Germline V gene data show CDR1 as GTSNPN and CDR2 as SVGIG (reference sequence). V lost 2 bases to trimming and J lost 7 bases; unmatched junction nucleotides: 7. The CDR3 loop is CAWSQDRGGQPQHF. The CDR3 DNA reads TGTGCCTGGAGTCAAGACAGGGGTGGACAGCCCCAGCATTTT.

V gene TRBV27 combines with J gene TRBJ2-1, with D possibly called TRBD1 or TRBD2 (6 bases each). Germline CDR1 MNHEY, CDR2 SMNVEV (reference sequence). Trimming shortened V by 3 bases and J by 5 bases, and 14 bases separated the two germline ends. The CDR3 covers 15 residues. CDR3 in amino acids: CASSFEGDLNNEQFF. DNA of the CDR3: TGTGCCAGCAGTTTTGAGGGGGACTTAAACAATGAGCAGTTCTTC.

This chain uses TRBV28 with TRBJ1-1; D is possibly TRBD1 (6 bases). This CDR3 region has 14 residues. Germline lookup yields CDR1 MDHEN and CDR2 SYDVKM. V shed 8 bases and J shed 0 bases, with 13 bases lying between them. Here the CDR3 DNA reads TGTGCCAGCGCAGAGGGGGGAATGAACACTGAAGCTTTCTTT. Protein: CASAEGGMNTEAFF.

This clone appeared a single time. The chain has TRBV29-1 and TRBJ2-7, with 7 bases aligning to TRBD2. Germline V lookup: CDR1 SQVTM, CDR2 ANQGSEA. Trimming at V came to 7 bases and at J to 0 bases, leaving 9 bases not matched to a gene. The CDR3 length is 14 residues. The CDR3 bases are TGCAGCGCGATGGGAGGGCTCAGCTCCTACGAGCAGTACTTC. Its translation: CSAMGGLSSYEQYF.

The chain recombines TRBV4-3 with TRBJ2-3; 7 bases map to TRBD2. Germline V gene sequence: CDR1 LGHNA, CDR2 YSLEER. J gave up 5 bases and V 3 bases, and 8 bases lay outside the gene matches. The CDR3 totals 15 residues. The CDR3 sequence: CASSQQRTGGDTQYF. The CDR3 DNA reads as TGCGCCAGCAGCCAGCAGCGGACGGGGGGAGATACGCAGTATTTT.

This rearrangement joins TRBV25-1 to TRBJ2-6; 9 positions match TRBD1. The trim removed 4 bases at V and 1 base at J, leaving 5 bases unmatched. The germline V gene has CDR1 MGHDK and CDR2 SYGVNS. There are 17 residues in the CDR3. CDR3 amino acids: CASSGWTGASGANVLTF. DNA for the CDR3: TGTGCCAGCAGTGGCTGGACAGGGGCTTCTGGGGCCAACGTCCTGACTTTC.

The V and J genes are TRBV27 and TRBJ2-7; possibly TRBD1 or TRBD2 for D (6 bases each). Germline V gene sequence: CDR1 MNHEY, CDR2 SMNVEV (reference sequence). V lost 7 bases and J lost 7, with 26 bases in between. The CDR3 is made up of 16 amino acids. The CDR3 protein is CASIPTLRGGSGEQYF. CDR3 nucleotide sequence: TGTGCCAGCATTCCCACCCTCAGGGGAGGTTCGGGGGAGCAGTACTTC.

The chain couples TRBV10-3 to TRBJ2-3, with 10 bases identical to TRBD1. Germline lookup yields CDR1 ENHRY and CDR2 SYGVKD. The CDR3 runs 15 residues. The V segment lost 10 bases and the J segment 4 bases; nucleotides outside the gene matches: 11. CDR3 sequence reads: CATAPGQGFPDTQYF. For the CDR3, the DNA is TGTGCCACCGCTCCGGGACAGGGGTTTCCAGATACGCAGTATTTT.

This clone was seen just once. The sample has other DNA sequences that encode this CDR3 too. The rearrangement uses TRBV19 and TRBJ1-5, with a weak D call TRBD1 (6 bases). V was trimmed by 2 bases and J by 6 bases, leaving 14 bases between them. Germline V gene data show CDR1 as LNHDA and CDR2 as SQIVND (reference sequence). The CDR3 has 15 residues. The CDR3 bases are TGTGCCAGTAGTATAACGCAGGGGTTTCGTCAGCCCCAGCATTTT. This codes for CASSITQGFRQPQHF.

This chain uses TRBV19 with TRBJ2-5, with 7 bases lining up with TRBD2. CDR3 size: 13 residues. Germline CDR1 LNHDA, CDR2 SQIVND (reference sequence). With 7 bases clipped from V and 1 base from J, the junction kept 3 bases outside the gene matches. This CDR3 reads CASTSSGQETQYF. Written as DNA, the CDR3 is TGTGCCAGTACTTCTAGCGGCCAAGAGACCCAGTACTTC.

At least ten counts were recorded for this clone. The DNA for the CDR3 is TGTGCCATCAGTGAGGGGCAGGGGGGTTACGAGCAGTACTTC. It translates to CAISEGQGGYEQYF. The V gene is TRBV10-3, the J gene TRBJ2-7; weak D call: TRBD1 (7 bases). CDR3 size: 14 residues. Germline CDR1 is ENHRY and CDR2 is SYGVKD. V lost 2 bases and J lost 4, with 12 bases in between.

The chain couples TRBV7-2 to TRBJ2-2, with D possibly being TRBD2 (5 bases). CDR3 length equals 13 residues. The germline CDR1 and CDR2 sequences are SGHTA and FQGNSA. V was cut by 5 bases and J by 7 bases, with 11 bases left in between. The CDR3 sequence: CASSTRHDGELFF. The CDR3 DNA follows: TGTGCCAGCAGCACTAGACATGACGGGGAGCTGTTTTTT.

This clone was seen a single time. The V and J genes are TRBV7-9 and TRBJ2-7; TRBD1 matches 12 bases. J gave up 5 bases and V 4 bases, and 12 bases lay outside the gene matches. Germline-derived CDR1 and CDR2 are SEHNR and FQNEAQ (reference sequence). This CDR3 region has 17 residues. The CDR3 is CASSSPRGDRGPNEQYF. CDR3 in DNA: TGTGCCAGCAGCTCTCCCCGTGGGGACAGGGGGCCCAACGAGCAGTACTTC.

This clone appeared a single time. The CDR3 reads CAWSPHRDEQFF. CDR3 coding DNA: TGTGCCTGGAGTCCCCACAGGGATGAGCAGTTCTTC. This chain links TRBV30 with TRBJ2-1, with D possibly being TRBD1 (6 bases). Trimming removed 2 bases at V and 8 bases at J, with 10 bases between. This CDR3 region has 12 residues. CDR1 is GTSNPN and CDR2 is SVGIG in the germline V gene (reference sequence). The full variable domain, with the rest looked up from reference TRBV30 and TRBJ2-1, is SQTIHQWPATLVQPVGSPLSLECTVEGTSNPNLYWYRQAAGRGLQLLFYSVGIGQISSEVPQNLSASRPQDRQFILSSKKLLLSDSGFYLCAWSPHRDEQFFGPGTRLTVL.

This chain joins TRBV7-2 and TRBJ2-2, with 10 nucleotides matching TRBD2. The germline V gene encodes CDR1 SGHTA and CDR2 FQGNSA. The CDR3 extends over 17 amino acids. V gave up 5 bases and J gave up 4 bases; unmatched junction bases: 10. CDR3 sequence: CASSRTWTSGSTGELFF. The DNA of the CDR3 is TGTGCCAGCAGCCGCACTTGGACTAGCGGTAGCACCGGGGAGCTGTTTTTT.

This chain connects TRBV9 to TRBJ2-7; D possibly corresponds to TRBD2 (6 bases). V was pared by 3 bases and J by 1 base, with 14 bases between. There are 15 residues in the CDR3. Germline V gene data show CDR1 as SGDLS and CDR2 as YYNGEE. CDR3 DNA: TGTGCCAGCAGCGATGGAGGGGTGACGTCCTACGAGCAGTACTTC. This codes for CASSDGGVTSYEQYF.

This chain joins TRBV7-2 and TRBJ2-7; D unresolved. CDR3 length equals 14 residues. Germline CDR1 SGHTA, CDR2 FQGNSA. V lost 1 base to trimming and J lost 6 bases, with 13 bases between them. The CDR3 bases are TGTGCCAGCAGCTTAGATTACCTCCGGGCCGAGCAGTACTTC. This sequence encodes CASSLDYLRAEQYF.

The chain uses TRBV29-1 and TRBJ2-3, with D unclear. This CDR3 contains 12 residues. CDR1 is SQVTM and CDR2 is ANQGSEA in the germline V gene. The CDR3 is CSAGSWADTQYF. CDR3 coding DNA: TGCAGTGCCGGGTCTTGGGCCGATACGCAGTATTTT.

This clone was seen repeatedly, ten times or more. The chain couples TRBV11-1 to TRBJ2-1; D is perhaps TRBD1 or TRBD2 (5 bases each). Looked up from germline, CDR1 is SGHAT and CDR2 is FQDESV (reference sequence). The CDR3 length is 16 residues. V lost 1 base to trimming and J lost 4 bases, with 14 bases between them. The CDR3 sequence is CASSLGGESRYNEQFF. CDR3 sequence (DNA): TGTGCCAGCAGCTTAGGAGGGGAGTCTCGGTACAATGAGCAGTTCTTC.

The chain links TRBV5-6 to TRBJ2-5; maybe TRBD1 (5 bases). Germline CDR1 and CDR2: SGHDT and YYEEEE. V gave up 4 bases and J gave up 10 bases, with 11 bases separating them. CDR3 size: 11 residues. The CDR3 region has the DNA TGTGCCAGCAGCCTCGGCAGGGTCCAGTACTTC. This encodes CASSLGRVQYF.

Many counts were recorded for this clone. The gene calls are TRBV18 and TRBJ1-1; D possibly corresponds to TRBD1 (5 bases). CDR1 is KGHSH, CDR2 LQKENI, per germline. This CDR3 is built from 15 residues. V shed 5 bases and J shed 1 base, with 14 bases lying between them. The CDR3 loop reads CASSGGRSQNTEAFF. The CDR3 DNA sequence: TGTGCCAGCTCAGGGGGACGGAGTCAGAACACTGAAGCTTTCTTT. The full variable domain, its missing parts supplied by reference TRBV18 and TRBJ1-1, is NAGVMQNPRHLVRRRGQEARLRCSPMKGHSHVYWYRQLPEEGLKFMVYLQKENIIDESGMPKERFSAEFPKEGPSILRIQQVVRGDSAAYFCASSGGRSQNTEAFFGQGTRLTVV.

For the CDR3, the DNA is TGTGCCAGCAACCCCCCGGGGGGACAGGGGGCCTATGGCTACACCTTC. Amino acids: CASNPPGGQGAYGYTF. This rearrangement joins TRBV28 to TRBJ1-2; 12 nucleotides agree with TRBD1. CDR1 and CDR2 from the germline V gene are MDHEN and SYDVKM. V dropped 7 bases and J dropped 4; count of bases not matched to a gene: 10. CDR3 length: 16 amino acids.

The CDR3 loop is CASSPRTAGNTIYF. The CDR3 DNA sequence: TGTGCCAGCAGTCCTAGGACGGCTGGAAACACCATATATTTT. V gene TRBV2 combines with J gene TRBJ1-3; D unclear. Trimming took 5 bases from V and 2 from J, leaving 10 bases between them. The V gene's germline CDR1 is SNHLY and CDR2 FYNNEI. The CDR3 loop spans 14 amino acids.

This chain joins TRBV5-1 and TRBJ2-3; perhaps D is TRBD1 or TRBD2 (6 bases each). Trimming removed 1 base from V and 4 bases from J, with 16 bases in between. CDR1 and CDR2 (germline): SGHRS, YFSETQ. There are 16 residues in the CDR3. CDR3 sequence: CASSLSRGVVADTQYF. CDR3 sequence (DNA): TGCGCCAGCAGCTTGTCAAGGGGGGTGGTGGCAGATACGCAGTATTTT.

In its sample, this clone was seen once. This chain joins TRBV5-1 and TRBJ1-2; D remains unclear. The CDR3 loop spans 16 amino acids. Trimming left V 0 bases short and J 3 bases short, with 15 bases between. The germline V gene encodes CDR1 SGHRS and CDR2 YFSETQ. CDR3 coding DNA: TGCGCCAGCAGCTTGGTACGCGCAACCTTAGACTATGGCTACACCTTC. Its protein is CASSLVRATLDYGYTF.

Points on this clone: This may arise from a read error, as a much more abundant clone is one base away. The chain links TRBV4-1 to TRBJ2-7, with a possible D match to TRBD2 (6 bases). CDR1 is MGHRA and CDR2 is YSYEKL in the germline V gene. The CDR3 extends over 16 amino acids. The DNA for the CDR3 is TGCGCCAGCAGCCAAACACTAGCCCTTGCGGACTACAAGCAGTACTTC. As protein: CASSQTLALADYKQYF.

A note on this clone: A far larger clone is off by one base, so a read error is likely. The CDR3 sequence: CASSRQVNTEAFF. The CDR3 region has the DNA TGTGCCAGCAGTCGCCAGGTGAACACTGAAGCTTTCTTT. J is TRBJ1-1 and V is TRBV2; D is unclear. There are 13 residues in the CDR3. With 5 bases removed from V and 0 bases from J, the gap between germline ends came to 7 bases. Germline lookup yields CDR1 SNHLY and CDR2 FYNNEI.

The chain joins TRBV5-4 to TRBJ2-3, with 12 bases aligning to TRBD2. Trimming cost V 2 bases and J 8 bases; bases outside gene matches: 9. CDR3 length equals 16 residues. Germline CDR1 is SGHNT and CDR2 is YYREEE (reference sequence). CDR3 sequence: CASSFQLAGGSGTQYF. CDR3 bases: TGTGCCAGCAGCTTCCAACTAGCGGGAGGTTCAGGTACGCAGTATTTT.

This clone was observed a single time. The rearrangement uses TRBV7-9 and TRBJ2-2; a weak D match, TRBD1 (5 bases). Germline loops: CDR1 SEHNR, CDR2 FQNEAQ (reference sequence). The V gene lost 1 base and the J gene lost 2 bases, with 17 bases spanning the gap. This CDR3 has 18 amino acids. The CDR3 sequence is CASSLGAWGSPNTGELFF. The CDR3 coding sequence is TGTGCCAGCAGCTTAGGTGCGTGGGGCAGCCCCAACACCGGGGAGCTGTTTTTT.